The clone carrying this T cell receptor (beta chain) was picked up a small number of times. Its antigen remains unidentified. This entry is derived from a study of T-cell memory formation after mild COVID-19. MiXCR, applied by TCRdb to the 5' RACE reads, yields one record per CDR3 protein. The data hold some 450,000 distinct CDR3 sequences, with 18% observed a single time. This CDR3 contains 12 residues. V lost 2 bases, J lost 5 bases, and 5 bases lay in between. Germline assignment: CDR1 SNHLY and CDR2 FYNNEI. Findings and limits, study-wide: Day 15 to 85 contracting clones showed balanced CD4/CD8; later expanders leaned CD4+.

V and J are TRBV2 and TRBJ2-3, with no clear D. The sequence derives from a man younger than 30 who had mild COVID-19 (a few samples of this study predate the infection). Cell type and time point are not known. The specimen sequenced was PBMCs or a T cell subset sorted from them (not recorded which). The CDR3 sequence: CASSELGDTQYF. CDR3 DNA: TGTGCCAGCAGTGAATTGGGAGATACGCAGTATTTT.